This T cell receptor beta chain is from a study of blood T cell repertoires in COVID-19. For the study at large: Both acute and convalescent COVID-19 samples were obtained from the United States, Italy and Spain.

Original processing methods: Amplification of reference gene primers was used by the study to estimate nucleated cell counts. This table comes from immunoSEQ multiplex PCR, and its TCRdb copy is limited to in-frame clones, with some not included. For V, J and clone size, that table is used; D and trimming come from the DNA. Of tens of thousands of clones in the sample, more than 70% are singletons; the top ten hold roughly an eighth. This clone appeared a single time. CDR3 length: 15 residues. Germline values: CDR1 KGHDR, CDR2 SFDVKD. V was clipped by 9 bases and J by 7 bases, with 23 bases between them.

The TCR was taken from a human donor with active COVID-19. The donor label of this sample is uncertain. Sequenced material: peripheral blood. The rearrangement uses TRBV24-1 and TRBJ1-2, with a weak D call TRBD1 (6 bases). The CDR3 DNA reads as TGTGCCACCTCGCCGGGGGGGCAGGGCGAGGGTGGCTACACCTTC. This translates into CATSPGGQGEGGYTF.